The clone carrying this TCR beta chain was counted only a few times. These data come from a study of regulatory T cells in long-lasting Graves disease. Specified time point: newly diagnosed GD, antithyroid drugs for less than 3 months. Following extraction of RNA from PBMCs, that RNA was used to make the TCR library. Under American Thyroid Association guidelines, Graves' disease was diagnosed. CDR1 is LNHDA, CDR2 SQIVND, per germline (reference sequence). The CDR3 runs 15 residues. Trimming removed 10 bases from V and 3 bases from J, with 22 bases in between. CDR3 regions were amplified by Arm-PCR using iRepertoire HTBI primers to build TCR beta libraries. The authors' processing: Detected in the samples were over 55 TRBV and under 15 TRBJ segments. From the multiplex PCR reads, TCRdb called clonotypes with MiXCR, one entry per CDR3 protein. The V and J calls reflect TCRdb's pipeline rather than the authors' work. Of approximately 470,000 distinct CDR3 sequences listed, about 17% are singletons.

The same sample was also studied in work on T cells in Graves' hyperthyroidism and ophthalmopathy.

The sequences come from peripheral blood mononuclear cells (PBMCs), collected at new diagnosis, from a patient treated with antithyroid drugs. The receptor was derived from a man in his forties or fifties with Graves disease. V gene TRBV19 combines with J gene TRBJ2-7; D is perhaps TRBD2 (7 bases). CDR3 region: CATSHGSGGFYEQYF. DNA of the CDR3: TGTGCCACGTCCCATGGGTCGGGGGGCTTCTACGAGCAGTACTTC.